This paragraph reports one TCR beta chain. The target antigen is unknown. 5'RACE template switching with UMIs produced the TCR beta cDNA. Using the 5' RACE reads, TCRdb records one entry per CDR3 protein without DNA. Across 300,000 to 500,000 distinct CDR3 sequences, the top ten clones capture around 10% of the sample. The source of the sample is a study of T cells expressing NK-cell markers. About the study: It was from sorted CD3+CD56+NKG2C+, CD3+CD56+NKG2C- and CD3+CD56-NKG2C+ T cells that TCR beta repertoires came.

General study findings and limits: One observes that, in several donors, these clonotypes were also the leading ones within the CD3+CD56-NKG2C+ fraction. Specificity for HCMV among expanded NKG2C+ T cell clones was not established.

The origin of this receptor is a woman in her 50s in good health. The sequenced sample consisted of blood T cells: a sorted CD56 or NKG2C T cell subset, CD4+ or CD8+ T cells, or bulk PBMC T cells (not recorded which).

This chain's CDR3 is CSARDGMGYNEQFF. This chain joins TRBV20-1 and TRBJ2-1; TCRdb selects TRBD2, and the lack of DNA leaves this call unchecked. The CDR3 is made up of 14 amino acids. CDR1 DFQATT and CDR2 SNEGSKA come from the germline V gene (reference sequence).